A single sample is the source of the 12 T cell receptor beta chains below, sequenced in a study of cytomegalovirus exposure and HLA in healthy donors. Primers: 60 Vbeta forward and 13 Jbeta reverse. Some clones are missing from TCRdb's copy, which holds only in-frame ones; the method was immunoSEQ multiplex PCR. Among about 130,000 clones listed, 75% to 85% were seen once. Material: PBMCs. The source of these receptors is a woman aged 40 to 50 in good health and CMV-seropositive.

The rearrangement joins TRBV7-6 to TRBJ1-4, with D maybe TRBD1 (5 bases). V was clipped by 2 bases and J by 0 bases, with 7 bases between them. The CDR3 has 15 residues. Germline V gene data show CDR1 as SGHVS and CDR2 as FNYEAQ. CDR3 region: CASSLSGATNEKLFF. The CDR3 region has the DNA TGTGCCAGCAGCTTATCGGGGGCAACTAATGAAAAACTGTTTTTT.

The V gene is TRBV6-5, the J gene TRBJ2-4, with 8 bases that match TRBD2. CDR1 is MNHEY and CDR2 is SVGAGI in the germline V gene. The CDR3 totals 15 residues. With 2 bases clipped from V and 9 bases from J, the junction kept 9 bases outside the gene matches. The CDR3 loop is CASSYMQAGGGIQYF. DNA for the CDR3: TGTGCCAGCAGTTACATGCAGGCCGGGGGGGGCATTCAGTACTTC.

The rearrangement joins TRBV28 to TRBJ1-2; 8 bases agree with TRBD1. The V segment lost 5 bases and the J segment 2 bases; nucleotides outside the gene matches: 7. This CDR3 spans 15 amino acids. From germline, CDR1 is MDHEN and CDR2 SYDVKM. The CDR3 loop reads CASSPPTGANYGYTF. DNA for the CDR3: TGTGCCAGCAGTCCTCCGACAGGGGCCAACTATGGCTACACCTTC.

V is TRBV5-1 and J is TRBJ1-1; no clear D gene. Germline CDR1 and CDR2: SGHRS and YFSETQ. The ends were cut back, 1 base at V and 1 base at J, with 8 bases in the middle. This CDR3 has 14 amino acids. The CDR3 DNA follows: TGCGCCAGCAGCTTGTACTTTGAGAACACTGAAGCTTTCTTT. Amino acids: CASSLYFENTEAFF. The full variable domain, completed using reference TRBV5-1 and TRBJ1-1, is KAGVTQTPRYLIKTRGQQVTLSCSPISGHRSVSWYQQTPGQGLQFLFEYFSETQRNKGNFPGRFSGRQFSNSRSEMNVSTLELGDSALYLCASSLYFENTEAFFGQGTRLTVV.

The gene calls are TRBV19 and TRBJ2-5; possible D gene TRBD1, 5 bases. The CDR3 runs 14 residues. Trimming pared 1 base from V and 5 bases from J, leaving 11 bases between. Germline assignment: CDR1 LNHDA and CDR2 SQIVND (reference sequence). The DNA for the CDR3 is TGTGCCAGTAGTATAGGTCAGGGCCCCGAGACCCAGTACTTC. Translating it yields CASSIGQGPETQYF.

The CDR3 is CASSLGSGDTEAFF. Written as DNA, the CDR3 is TGTGCCAGCAGCTTGGGTTCGGGGGACACTGAAGCTTTCTTT. V and J are TRBV5-5 and TRBJ1-1; maybe TRBD1 (5 bases). The CDR3 totals 14 residues. Trimming cost V 0 bases and J 3 bases, with 9 bases left between them. Germline CDR1 and CDR2: SGHKS and YYEKEE (reference sequence).

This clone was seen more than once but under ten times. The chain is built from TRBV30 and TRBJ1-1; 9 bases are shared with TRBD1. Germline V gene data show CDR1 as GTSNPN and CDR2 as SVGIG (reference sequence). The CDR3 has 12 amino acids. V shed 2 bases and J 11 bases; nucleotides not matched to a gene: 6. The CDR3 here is CAWSPGQGTAFF. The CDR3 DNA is TGTGCCTGGAGTCCGGGACAGGGAACGGCTTTCTTT.

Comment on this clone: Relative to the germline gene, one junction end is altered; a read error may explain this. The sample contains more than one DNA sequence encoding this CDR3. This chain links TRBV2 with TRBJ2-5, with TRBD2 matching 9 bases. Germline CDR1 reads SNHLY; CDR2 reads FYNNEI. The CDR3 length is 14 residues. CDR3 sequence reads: CASTAGLAAETQYF. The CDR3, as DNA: TGCGCCAGCACTGCGGGACTAGCTGCGGAGACCCAGTACTTC.

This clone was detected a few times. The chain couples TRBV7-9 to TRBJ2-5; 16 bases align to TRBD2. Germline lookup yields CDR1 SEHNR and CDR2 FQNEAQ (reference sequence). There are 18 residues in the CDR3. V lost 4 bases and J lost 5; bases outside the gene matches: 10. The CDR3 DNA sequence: TGTGCCAGCAGCTCGTACGGGACTAGCGGGAGGGCCAGCGAGACCCAGTACTTC. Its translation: CASSSYGTSGRASETQYF.

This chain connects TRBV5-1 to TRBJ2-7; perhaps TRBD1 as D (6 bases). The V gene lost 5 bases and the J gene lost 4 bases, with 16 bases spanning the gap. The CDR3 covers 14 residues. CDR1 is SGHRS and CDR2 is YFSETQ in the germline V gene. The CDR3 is CASRQSSGVYEQYF. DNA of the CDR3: TGCGCCAGCAGACAATCCTCAGGGGTTTACGAGCAGTACTTC.

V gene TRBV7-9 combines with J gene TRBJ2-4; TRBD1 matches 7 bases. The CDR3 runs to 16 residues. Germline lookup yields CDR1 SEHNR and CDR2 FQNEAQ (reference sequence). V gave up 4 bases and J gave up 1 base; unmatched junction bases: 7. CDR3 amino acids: CASSSLTGPAKNIQYF. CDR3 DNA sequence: TGTGCCAGCAGCTCATTGACAGGGCCGGCCAAAAACATTCAGTACTTC.

The CDR3 sequence: CASSPTSSGANVLTF. The CDR3 nucleotides read TGTGCCAGCAGTCCGACTAGCTCTGGGGCCAACGTCCTGACTTTC. This chain uses TRBV27 with TRBJ2-6, with D maybe TRBD2 (6 bases). Between the trimmed V and J ends, which lost 5 bases and 0 bases, there was a span of 8 bases. The CDR3 contains 15 residues. Germline CDR1 is MNHEY and CDR2 is SMNVEV (reference sequence).